This TCR beta chain is drawn from a study of blood T cell repertoires in COVID-19. About the research overall: T cells, B-cell-depleted T cells, or PBMCs provided the cDNA or gDNA that served as material.

The protocol was immunoSEQ multiplex PCR, while the TCRdb copy is restricted to in-frame clones and leaves out a portion. Of 30,000 to 40,000 clones listed, under 90% are singletons. The junction had 8 bases not matched to a gene; V was cut back by 4 bases and J by 5 bases. Germline-derived CDR1 and CDR2 are MGHRA and YSYEKL. The CDR3 spans 15 residues. This TCR came from a human donor in a cohort sampled during active COVID-19. The specimen was peripheral blood. The chain employs TRBV4-1 and TRBJ1-1, with 9 bases aligning to TRBD1. The CDR3 loop is CASSRLTGGYTEAFF. Here the CDR3 DNA reads TGCGCCAGCAGCCGGTTGACAGGGGGTTATACTGAAGCTTTCTTT.